Presented here are 29 T cell receptor beta chains from one specimen sequenced in a study of neoadjuvant anti-PD-1 for oral cavity cancer. Sequencing used immunoSEQ multiplex PCR; TCRdb keeps in-frame clones, though not all of them. The repertoire has some 33,000 clones, about 77% of them found once; the top ten carry about 3.4%. Time point defined: after neoadjuvant nivolumab, at surgical resection. Sequencing was performed on PBMCs, taken after nivolumab (anti-PD-1) treatment. Source of these receptors: a person between 40 and 79 years old with oral cavity squamous cell carcinoma.

This clone is termed large. The V call is TRBV14, the J call TRBJ1-6; D is uncertain. The CDR3 covers 11 residues. Trimming took off 7 bases at V and 9 bases at J, with 7 bases between the two ends. The germline CDR1 and CDR2 sequences are SGHDN and FVKESK. The CDR3, as DNA: TGTGCCAGCAACCGGAGTTCACCCCTCCACTTT. This sequence encodes CASNRSSPLHF.

The gene calls are TRBV7-9 and TRBJ2-3; 9 nucleotides match TRBD2. The V gene's germline CDR1 is SEHNR and CDR2 FQNEAQ (reference sequence). CDR3 length: 16 amino acids. Trimming removed 2 bases from V and 5 bases from J; junction bases left unmatched: 8. The CDR3 loop reads CASSLRTGLAEDTQYF. CDR3 sequence (DNA): TGTGCCAGCAGCTTAAGGACGGGACTAGCCGAAGATACGCAGTATTTT.

The chain employs TRBV7-9 and TRBJ1-5; TRBD1 aligns across 10 bases. Losses at the gene ends were 5 bases for V and 1 base for J; bases not matched to a gene: 8. This CDR3 spans 17 amino acids. Germline V lookup: CDR1 SEHNR, CDR2 FQNEAQ (reference sequence). The CDR3 region is CASSLGTGETSNQPQHF. The DNA of the CDR3 is TGTGCCAGCAGCCTGGGGACAGGGGAAACGAGCAATCAGCCCCAGCATTTT.

This clone was counted only a few times. This rearrangement joins TRBV7-7 to TRBJ2-5, with D perhaps given as TRBD1 or TRBD2 (5 bases each). Deletions cut 9 bases from V and 5 bases from J, with 16 bases between. Germline V lookup: CDR1 SSHAT, CDR2 FNYEAQ (reference sequence). This CDR3 contains 13 residues. CDR3 nucleotides: TGTGCCAGTGGGGACCCCTGGAGGGAGACCCAGTACTTC. Translating gives CASGDPWRETQYF.

The DNA for the CDR3 is TGTGCCAGCAGTGAGGGGGGCGGGACTAGTTTCCCAGAGACCCAGTACTTC. Protein product: CASSEGGGTSFPETQYF. This sequence joins TRBV2 and TRBJ2-5, with 8 bases that match TRBD2. The CDR3 sequence is 17 residues long. After removal of 3 bases from V and 4 bases from J, the junction contained 13 bases not matched to a gene. Germline CDR1 reads SNHLY; CDR2 reads FYNNEI. The full variable domain, in which reference TRBV2 and TRBJ2-5 provide the parts outside the CDR3, is EPEVTQTPSHQVTQMGQEVILRCVPISNHLYFYWYRQILGQKVEFLVSFYNNEISEKSEIFDDQFSVERPDGSNFTLKIRSTKLEDSAMYFCASSEGGGTSFPETQYFGPGTRLLVL.

The rearrangement links TRBV5-6 to TRBJ1-2; D gene uncertain. The CDR3 loop spans 15 amino acids. Trimming took 7 bases from V and 2 from J, leaving 18 bases between them. CDR1 and CDR2 (germline): SGHDT, YYEEEE. The CDR3 loop reads CASHRLGQSNYGYTF. The CDR3 DNA reads as TGTGCCAGCCACCGCCTTGGGCAATCAAACTATGGCTACACCTTC.

The chain couples TRBV18 to TRBJ1-5; D uncertain. Trimming took 5 bases from V and 0 from J, leaving 11 bases between them. The V gene's germline CDR1 is KGHSH and CDR2 LQKENI. The CDR3 length is 15 residues. CDR3 sequence (DNA): TGTGCCAGCTCATCGACGATAGATAGCAATCAGCCCCAGCATTTT. It encodes CASSSTIDSNQPQHF. The full variable domain, completed using reference TRBV18 and TRBJ1-5, is NAGVMQNPRHLVRRRGQEARLRCSPMKGHSHVYWYRQLPEEGLKFMVYLQKENIIDESGMPKERFSAEFPKEGPSILRIQQVVRGDSAAYFCASSSTIDSNQPQHFGDGTRLSIL.

The genes are TRBV7-6 and TRBJ1-3, with 7 bases identical to TRBD1. With 2 bases clipped from V and 4 bases from J, the junction kept 2 bases outside the gene matches. This CDR3 region has 14 residues. Per the germline V gene, CDR1 is SGHVS and CDR2 is FNYEAQ. The CDR3 spells CASSLTGVGNTIYF. In DNA form, the CDR3 reads TGTGCCAGCAGCTTAACAGGGGTAGGAAACACCATATATTTT.

The chain uses TRBV5-1 and TRBJ1-4, with 7 bases that match TRBD1. The CDR3 contains 16 residues. Losses at the gene ends were 0 bases for V and 0 bases for J; bases not matched to a gene: 2. CDR1 SGHRS and CDR2 YFSETQ come from the germline V gene. The CDR3 nucleotides read TGCGCCAGCAGCTTGGCAGGGGGGACAACTAATGAAAAACTGTTTTTT. This encodes CASSLAGGTTNEKLFF.

V usage is TRBV28 and J usage is TRBJ2-2; D might be TRBD1 (6 bases). V lost 7 bases and J lost 2, with 11 bases in between. CDR3 size: 14 residues. The germline V gene encodes CDR1 MDHEN and CDR2 SYDVKM. DNA for the CDR3: TGTGCCAGCAAGCGGACAGACAACACCGGGGAGCTGTTTTTT. This gives the protein CASKRTDNTGELFF.

The V and J genes are TRBV6-6 and TRBJ1-6, with TRBD1 matching over 8 bases. With 4 bases clipped from V and 10 bases from J, the junction kept 6 bases outside the gene matches. The CDR3 consists of 14 residues. Germline lookup yields CDR1 MNHNY and CDR2 SVGAGI (reference sequence). DNA for the CDR3: TGTGCCAGCAGTTCGGACAGGGCACGGTCACCCCTCCACTTT. As protein: CASSSDRARSPLHF.

In regard to this clone: Relative to the germline gene, one junction end is altered; a read error may explain this. The rearrangement links TRBV18 to TRBJ1-3; TRBD1 is a possible D gene (5 bases). The CDR3 loop spans 11 amino acids. Germline V gene lookup returns CDR1 KGHSH and CDR2 LQKENI. CDR3 nucleotides: TGTGCCAGCTCGCAGGCCGGGACCTCGTTCTTT. Amino acid sequence: CASSQAGTSFF.

The chain is built from TRBV5-6 and TRBJ1-5; D is unresolved. Germline V gene data show CDR1 as SGHDT and CDR2 as YYEEEE. Trimming removed 0 bases at V and 3 bases at J, with 7 bases between. The CDR3 spans 14 residues. CDR3 loop: CASSLGPSNQPQHF. The CDR3 bases are TGTGCCAGCAGCTTGGGACCCTCCAATCAGCCCCAGCATTTT. The full variable domain, rest sourced from reference TRBV5-6 and TRBJ1-5, is DAGVTQSPTHLIKTRGQQVTLRCSPKSGHDTVSWYQQALGQGPQFIFQYYEEEERQRGNFPDRFSGHQFPNYSSELNVNALLLGDSALYLCASSLGPSNQPQHFGDGTRLSIL.

This clone has a handful of counts. V and J are TRBV2 and TRBJ1-3; D is ambiguous. V lost 6 bases to trimming and J lost 7 bases, with 13 bases between them. Germline loops: CDR1 SNHLY, CDR2 FYNNEI. The CDR3 loop spans 13 amino acids. The CDR3 region has the DNA TGTGCCAGCAGGACCGACTGGATGAACACCATATATTTT. It encodes CASRTDWMNTIYF.

This clone was counted once. This chain links TRBV4-3 with TRBJ1-4; TRBD1 matches 8 bases. This CDR3 comprises 16 residues. Trimming at V came to 0 bases and at J to 8 bases, leaving 8 bases not matched to a gene. CDR1 LGHNA and CDR2 YSLEER come from the germline V gene. CDR3 bases: TGCGCCAGCAGCCAAGATCGAGACAGGGGAGTGGAAAAACTGTTTTTT. This gives the protein CASSQDRDRGVEKLFF.

The genes are TRBV29-1 and TRBJ1-5; TRBD1 might be the D (5 bases). Per germline, CDR1 SQVTM and CDR2 ANQGSEA. V was shortened by 4 bases and J by 5 bases, with 9 bases between the two germline ends. CDR3 size: 12 residues. In DNA, the CDR3 is TGCAGCGTTGGGGGGGGTTATCAGCCCCAGCATTTT. This codes for CSVGGGYQPQHF.

The table lists this clone with a few counts. The chain recombines TRBV5-4 with TRBJ2-2; D might be TRBD2 (5 bases). CDR3 length: 15 amino acids. Trimming left V 0 bases short and J 3 bases short, with 9 bases between. Germline loops: CDR1 SGHNT, CDR2 YYREEE (reference sequence). CDR3 sequence reads: CASSLELGDTGELFF. The CDR3 DNA reads as TGTGCCAGCAGCTTGGAACTAGGTGACACCGGGGAGCTGTTTTTT.

This chain links TRBV11-2 with TRBJ1-4; tentative D call: TRBD1 (6 bases). The CDR3 is 15 residues long. The germline CDR1 and CDR2 sequences are SGHAT and FQNNGV. Trimming cost V 5 bases and J 6 bases, with 16 bases left between them. For the CDR3, the DNA is TGTGCCAGCAGCCAAGGGTCGGGGGCCCATGAAAAACTGTTTTTT. Translation gives CASSQGSGAHEKLFF.

CDR3 sequence: CASSQDSGGQGFFNIQYF. DNA of the CDR3: TGTGCCAGCAGCCAAGATTCTGGGGGACAGGGGTTTTTCAACATTCAGTACTTC. The chain couples TRBV4-2 to TRBJ2-4, with TRBD1 matching 10 bases. This CDR3 has 18 amino acids. CDR1 is LGHNA and CDR2 is YNFKEQ in the germline V gene. The junction had 12 bases not matched to a gene; V was cut back by 0 bases and J by 7 bases.

This sequence joins TRBV30 and TRBJ2-7; the D gene is possibly TRBD2 (5 bases). This CDR3 has 14 residues. The V end lost 5 bases, the J end lost 0 bases, and 14 bases lay between the germline ends. Germline values: CDR1 GTSNPN, CDR2 SVGIG (reference sequence). CDR3 sequence: CAWEREFGSYEQYF. DNA of the CDR3: TGTGCCTGGGAAAGGGAGTTTGGCTCCTACGAGCAGTACTTC.

This chain links TRBV28 with TRBJ1-5, with D uncertain. This CDR3 has 13 amino acids. Between the trimmed V and J ends, which lost 4 bases and 5 bases, there was a span of 9 bases. Germline V CDR1 and CDR2: MDHEN, SYDVKM. The chain's CDR3 is CASSYRVHQPQHF. The CDR3 DNA sequence: TGTGCCAGCAGTTACAGAGTACATCAGCCCCAGCATTTT.

V and J are TRBV27 and TRBJ1-5; TRBD1 agrees at 8 bases. CDR3 length: 16 residues. CDR1 is MNHEY, CDR2 SMNVEV, per germline (reference sequence). Losses at the gene ends were 1 base for V and 3 bases for J; bases not matched to a gene: 5. The CDR3: CASSLLAGGPNQPQHF. The CDR3 nucleotides are TGTGCCAGCAGTTTATTAGCAGGGGGCCCCAATCAGCCCCAGCATTTT.

The V call is TRBV7-2, the J call TRBJ1-2; 9 bases agree with TRBD1. The CDR3 runs 14 residues. Looked up from germline, CDR1 is SGHTA and CDR2 is FQGNSA. The V segment lost 5 bases and the J segment 2 bases; nucleotides outside the gene matches: 3. This CDR3 is CASSEGTGNYGYTF. As DNA, the CDR3 is TGTGCCAGCAGCGAAGGGACAGGGAACTATGGCTACACCTTC. Variable domain in full (rest from reference TRBV7-2 and TRBJ1-2): GAGVSQSPSNKVTEKGKDVELRCDPISGHTALYWYRQSLGQGLEFLIYFQGNSAPDKSGLPSDRFSAERTGGSVSTLTIQRTQQEDSAVYLCASSEGTGNYGYTFGSGTRLTVV.

V usage is TRBV27 and J usage is TRBJ2-7, with 7 bases lining up with TRBD1. This CDR3 spans 13 amino acids. Germline V gene data show CDR1 as MNHEY and CDR2 as SMNVEV (reference sequence). V lost 4 bases and J lost 4; bases outside the gene matches: 4. The CDR3 region is CASSSTGPYEQYF. CDR3 in DNA: TGTGCCAGCAGTTCGACAGGGCCTTACGAGCAGTACTTC.

This sequence joins TRBV5-1 and TRBJ2-5; 8 bases agree with TRBD2. The junction had 9 bases not matched to a gene; V was cut back by 4 bases and J by 4 bases. CDR1 SGHRS and CDR2 YFSETQ come from the germline V gene. This CDR3 has 15 amino acids. CDR3 protein: CASSDGRGGGETQYF. In DNA form, the CDR3 reads TGCGCCAGCAGCGACGGACGGGGGGGAGGAGAGACCCAGTACTTC.

The J gene is TRBJ1-5, the V gene TRBV30; unclear D gene. This CDR3 region has 13 residues. Deletions cut 0 bases from V and 2 bases from J, with 5 bases between. Germline assignment: CDR1 GTSNPN and CDR2 SVGIG (reference sequence). For the CDR3, the DNA is TGTGCCTGGAGTGTCCCCGGCAATCAGCCCCAGCATTTT. Its translation is CAWSVPGNQPQHF.

The V and J genes are TRBV6-4 and TRBJ1-1; weak D call: TRBD1 (6 bases). Trimming pared 0 bases from V and 4 bases from J, leaving 9 bases between. CDR1 is MRHNA, CDR2 SNTAGT, per germline. The CDR3 spans 14 residues. The CDR3 DNA reads as TGTGCCAGCAGTGACTCGAGCAGGGGCACTGAAGCTTTCTTT. This sequence encodes CASSDSSRGTEAFF.

The chain carries TRBV30 and TRBJ1-1; no clear D. In germline, CDR1 is GTSNPN, CDR2 SVGIG (reference sequence). CDR3 size: 12 residues. The V end was cut by 3 bases, the J end by 1 base, with 6 bases between. CDR3 nucleotides: TGTGCCTGGAGGCGACCGAACACTGAAGCTTTCTTT. It encodes CAWRRPNTEAFF.

The chain joins TRBV7-9 to TRBJ2-6; D not resolved. From germline, CDR1 is SEHNR and CDR2 FQNEAQ (reference sequence). V was cut by 6 bases and J by 2 bases, with 17 bases left in between. This CDR3 has 17 residues. This CDR3 is CASRPRRGDTGANVLTF. The CDR3 DNA sequence: TGTGCCAGCAGACCACGGAGAGGCGACACTGGGGCCAACGTCCTGACTTTC.